This is a list of T cell receptor beta chains from one sample in a study of shared clonotypes between healthy human individuals. Sequencing was performed with immunoSEQ multiplex PCR; in TCRdb, only in-frame clones are kept and a portion is missing. Among about 2 million clones, approximately 94% were seen once, and the ten largest hold 0.9% to 1.3%. The source material was naive CD8+ T cells sorted from blood. The receptors derive from a man between 18 and 29 years old in good health. CDR3s include the opening cysteine and the closing phenylalanine or tryptophan. The D gene is left open where the match is weak. Expanded clones get a size class; other rows say once, few or many, or leave the size out.

J gene: TRBJ1-2
D gene: .
clone size: .
V gene: TRBV7-2
CDR3 length: 17
CDR3 DNA: TGTGCCAGCAGCTTATATGCCGGGACATATAGTGGAGATGGCTACACCTTC
CDR3 protein: CASSLYAGTYSGDGYTF

J gene: TRBJ2-7
D gene: .
clone size: .
V gene: TRBV28
CDR3 length: 13
CDR3 DNA: TGTGCCAGCAGTTTAGGCGGACCCTACGAGCAGTACTTC
CDR3 protein: CASSLGGPYEQYF

J gene: TRBJ1-2
D gene: .
clone size: .
V gene: TRBV27
CDR3 length: 13
CDR3 DNA: TGTGCCAGCAGTTTACAGGGTGGGGATGGCTACACCTTC
CDR3 protein: CASSLQGGDGYTF

J gene: TRBJ1-1
D gene: TRBD1
clone size: .
V gene: TRBV7-6
CDR3 length: 13
CDR3 DNA: TGTGCCAGCAGCTTAGGGACAGGGTCTGAAGCTTTCTTT
CDR3 protein: CASSLGTGSEAFF

J gene: TRBJ1-1
D gene: .
clone size: once
V gene: TRBV19
CDR3 length: 13
CDR3 DNA: TGTGCCAGTAGACAACCGGGTCCGCCCGAAGCTTTCTTT
CDR3 protein: CASRQPGPPEAFF

J gene: TRBJ2-2
D gene: .
clone size: .
V gene: TRBV6-1
CDR3 length: 12
CDR3 DNA: TGTGCCAGCAGTGCTCTCGTCGGGGAGCTGTTTTTT
CDR3 protein: CASSALVGELFF

J gene: TRBJ1-6
D gene: TRBD1
clone size: .
V gene: TRBV10-2
CDR3 length: 15
CDR3 DNA: TGCGCCAGCAGTGAGGCAGGGGGCGCGGGTTCACCCCTCCACTTT
CDR3 protein: CASSEAGGAGSPLHF

J gene: TRBJ2-1
D gene: .
clone size: .
V gene: TRBV27
CDR3 length: 15
CDR3 DNA: TGTGCCAGCAGCCGTTTGCCTAGCTCCTACAATGAGCAGTTCTTC
CDR3 protein: CASSRLPSSYNEQFF

J gene: TRBJ2-7
D gene: .
clone size: .
V gene: TRBV12-5
CDR3 length: 17
CDR3 DNA: TGTGCTAGTGGTTTGGTACTTCAGGGGAAGGGTACTAAAGAGCAGTACTTC
CDR3 protein: CASGLVLQGKGTKEQYF

J gene: TRBJ1-1
D gene: TRBD1
clone size: .
V gene: TRBV4-1
CDR3 length: 16
CDR3 DNA: TGCGCCAGCAGCCAAGTGATCGGACAGGGAGGCACTGAAGCTTTCTTT
CDR3 protein: CASSQVIGQGGTEAFF

J gene: TRBJ2-1
D gene: .
clone size: .
V gene: TRBV10-3
CDR3 length: 12
CDR3 DNA: TGTGCCATCAGTCCTGGTGACCATGAGCAGTTCTTC
CDR3 protein: CAISPGDHEQFF

J gene: TRBJ2-1
D gene: TRBD1
clone size: .
V gene: TRBV27
CDR3 length: 16
CDR3 DNA: TGTGCCAGCAGTTTATCCCCCGGGACAGGGGACAATGAGCAGTTCTTC
CDR3 protein: CASSLSPGTGDNEQFF

J gene: TRBJ2-1
D gene: .
clone size: .
V gene: TRBV29-1
CDR3 length: 15
CDR3 DNA: TGCAGCGTTGAAGGGGGGCTTCGATCCTACAATGAGCAGTTCTTC
CDR3 protein: CSVEGGLRSYNEQFF

J gene: TRBJ2-7
D gene: .
clone size: .
V gene: TRBV29-1
CDR3 length: 14
CDR3 DNA: TGCAGCGTGGGGGACAACATGGGCTCGTACGAGCAGTACTTC
CDR3 protein: CSVGDNMGSYEQYF

J gene: TRBJ2-7
D gene: TRBD1
clone size: .
V gene: TRBV9
CDR3 length: 15
CDR3 DNA: TGTGCCAGCAGCGCGAAAGACAGGGACTCCTACGAGCAGTACTTC
CDR3 protein: CASSAKDRDSYEQYF

J gene: TRBJ2-1
D gene: TRBD2
clone size: .
V gene: TRBV9
CDR3 length: 16
CDR3 DNA: TGTGCCAGCAGCCCAAAAATAGCGGGATACTACAATGAGCAGTTCTTC
CDR3 protein: CASSPKIAGYYNEQFF

J gene: TRBJ2-2
D gene: TRBD2
clone size: .
V gene: TRBV5-6
CDR3 length: 16
CDR3 DNA: TGTGCCAGCATCCTCGGACTAGCGGGAGCGGCCGGGGAGCTGTTTTTT
CDR3 protein: CASILGLAGAAGELFF

J gene: TRBJ1-5
D gene: .
clone size: .
V gene: TRBV6-1
CDR3 length: 13
CDR3 DNA: TGTGCCAGCCGACCAGACGGAGGTTGGCCCCAGCATTTT
CDR3 protein: CASRPDGGWPQHF

J gene: TRBJ1-6
D gene: .
clone size: few
V gene: TRBV4-1
CDR3 length: 13
CDR3 DNA: TGCGCCAGCAGCCCAGGTTATAATTCACCCCTCCACTTT
CDR3 protein: CASSPGYNSPLHF

J gene: TRBJ2-7
D gene: .
clone size: .
V gene: TRBV4-3
CDR3 length: 17
CDR3 DNA: TGCGCCAGCAGCCAAGATCGCCAGCCTTACCTTTCCTACGAGCAGTACTTC
CDR3 protein: CASSQDRQPYLSYEQYF

J gene: TRBJ2-7
D gene: TRBD1
clone size: .
V gene: TRBV7-9
CDR3 length: 15
CDR3 DNA: TGTGCCAGCAGCTCGGGAACGACAGGGTGGGACGAGCAGTACTTC
CDR3 protein: CASSSGTTGWDEQYF

J gene: TRBJ2-1
D gene: TRBD2
clone size: .
V gene: TRBV11-1
CDR3 length: 18
CDR3 DNA: TGTGCCAGCAGCTTACCTAGCGGGGGGGATTATTTATACAATGAGCAGTTCTTC
CDR3 protein: CASSLPSGGDYLYNEQFF

J gene: TRBJ2-1
D gene: .
clone size: .
V gene: TRBV9
CDR3 length: 13
CDR3 DNA: TGTGCCAGCAGATCAAGCTCCTACAATGAGCAGTTCTTC
CDR3 protein: CASRSSSYNEQFF

J gene: TRBJ1-1
D gene: .
clone size: .
V gene: TRBV10-1
CDR3 length: 15
CDR3 DNA: TGCGCCAGCAGTGAGTTGCAGGGCGGGAACACTGAAGCTTTCTTT
CDR3 protein: CASSELQGGNTEAFF

J gene: TRBJ2-1
D gene: .
clone size: .
V gene: TRBV11-2
CDR3 length: 13
CDR3 DNA: TGTGCCAGCAGCTTAGTTCTCAGGGATGAGCAGTTCTTC
CDR3 protein: CASSLVLRDEQFF

J gene: TRBJ2-4
D gene: .
clone size: .
V gene: TRBV7-9
CDR3 length: 15
CDR3 DNA: TGTGCCAGCAGCTTAATGTATGGAACCAAAAACATTCAGTACTTC
CDR3 protein: CASSLMYGTKNIQYF

J gene: TRBJ2-7
D gene: TRBD2
clone size: .
V gene: TRBV19
CDR3 length: 16
CDR3 DNA: TGTGCCAGTAGTACGCCGGGACTAGCGGGAGTAACCGAGCAGTACTTC
CDR3 protein: CASSTPGLAGVTEQYF

J gene: TRBJ1-2
D gene: TRBD1
clone size: .
V gene: TRBV27
CDR3 length: 12
CDR3 DNA: TGTGCCAGCACTAAGACAGGGGAGGGTTACACCTTC
CDR3 protein: CASTKTGEGYTF

J gene: TRBJ2-7
D gene: .
clone size: .
V gene: TRBV29-1
CDR3 length: 15
CDR3 DNA: TGCAGCGTTGAAGTTGAGGGTTCTAACTCCTACGAGCAGTACTTC
CDR3 protein: CSVEVEGSNSYEQYF

J gene: TRBJ1-5
D gene: .
clone size: .
V gene: TRBV28
CDR3 length: 15
CDR3 DNA: TGTGCCAGCAGATCCTGGGACAATAGCAATCAGCCCCAGCATTTT
CDR3 protein: CASRSWDNSNQPQHF

J gene: TRBJ2-5
D gene: .
clone size: .
V gene: TRBV4-2
CDR3 length: 18
CDR3 DNA: TGTGCCAGCAGCCAAGGAAAGTTTGGGGCCGGCGGGGAAGAGACCCAGTACTTC
CDR3 protein: CASSQGKFGAGGEETQYF

J gene: TRBJ1-1
D gene: .
clone size: .
V gene: TRBV9
CDR3 length: 14
CDR3 DNA: TGTGCCAGCAGCGGATCTCTGGGGAACACTGAAGCTTTCTTT
CDR3 protein: CASSGSLGNTEAFF

J gene: TRBJ2-4
D gene: TRBD1
clone size: .
V gene: TRBV5-6
CDR3 length: 13
CDR3 DNA: TGTGCCAGCAGCTATGGGACAGGTAACATTCAGTACTTC
CDR3 protein: CASSYGTGNIQYF

J gene: TRBJ1-1
D gene: .
clone size: .
V gene: TRBV30
CDR3 length: 14
CDR3 DNA: TGTGCCTGGAGTGTACTAGGGGGGGCCGAGGGAGCTTTCTTT
CDR3 protein: CAWSVLGGAEGAFF

J gene: TRBJ2-3
D gene: TRBD1
clone size: .
V gene: TRBV5-8
CDR3 length: 16
CDR3 DNA: TGTGCCAGCACCGGGGTCCGGGACAGTTCTTCAGATACGCAGTATTTT
CDR3 protein: CASTGVRDSSSDTQYF

J gene: TRBJ2-5
D gene: .
clone size: .
V gene: TRBV4-3
CDR3 length: 16
CDR3 DNA: TGCGCCAGCAGCCAAGGACCAGGTACCAATAAAGAGACCCAGTACTTC
CDR3 protein: CASSQGPGTNKETQYF

J gene: TRBJ2-3
D gene: .
clone size: few
V gene: TRBV27
CDR3 length: 16
CDR3 DNA: TGTGCCAGCAGTTTATACCCCGACCCCAACACAGATACGCAGTATTTT
CDR3 protein: CASSLYPDPNTDTQYF

J gene: TRBJ1-1
D gene: .
clone size: .
V gene: TRBV4-1
CDR3 length: 16
CDR3 DNA: TGCGCCAGCAGCCAAGAGGTCCCACAAATGAACACTGAAGCTTTCTTT
CDR3 protein: CASSQEVPQMNTEAFF

J gene: TRBJ1-1
D gene: TRBD1
clone size: .
V gene: TRBV4-2
CDR3 length: 16
CDR3 DNA: TGTGCCAGCAGCCAAGGGGGGACAGGGCTGAACACTGAAGCTTTCTTT
CDR3 protein: CASSQGGTGLNTEAFF

J gene: TRBJ2-1
D gene: .
clone size: .
V gene: TRBV7-8
CDR3 length: 14
CDR3 DNA: TGTGCCAGCAGCTTACCGGACGCGTACAATGAGCAGTTCTTC
CDR3 protein: CASSLPDAYNEQFF

J gene: TRBJ2-3
D gene: TRBD2
clone size: .
V gene: TRBV7-9
CDR3 length: 16
CDR3 DNA: TGTGCCAGCAGCTTCGGGACTAGCGGGAGTCCAGATACGCAGTATTTT
CDR3 protein: CASSFGTSGSPDTQYF

J gene: TRBJ2-5
D gene: .
clone size: .
V gene: TRBV27
CDR3 length: 15
CDR3 DNA: TGTGCCAGCAGCCCAATCCTGGGGACACAAGAGACCCAGTACTTC
CDR3 protein: CASSPILGTQETQYF

J gene: TRBJ1-1
D gene: .
clone size: .
V gene: TRBV6-6
CDR3 length: 16
CDR3 DNA: TGTGCCAGCACTGTTTACCCAGGACAGTCAAACACTGAAGCTTTCTTT
CDR3 protein: CASTVYPGQSNTEAFF

J gene: TRBJ2-1
D gene: TRBD2
clone size: .
V gene: TRBV9
CDR3 length: 15
CDR3 DNA: TGTGCCAGCAGCCCGAGTGTTAGCGGGAGAAATGAGCAGTTCTTC
CDR3 protein: CASSPSVSGRNEQFF

J gene: TRBJ1-2
D gene: .
clone size: .
V gene: TRBV5-1
CDR3 length: 12
CDR3 DNA: TGCGCCAGCAGCTTGGAGGGGAGTGGCTACACCTTC
CDR3 protein: CASSLEGSGYTF

J gene: TRBJ2-2
D gene: TRBD2
clone size: .
V gene: TRBV28
CDR3 length: 14
CDR3 DNA: TGTGCCAGCAGTCTAGCGGGGGCGGGCGGGGAGCTGTTTTTT
CDR3 protein: CASSLAGAGGELFF